Listed below are T cell receptor beta chains from one sample, sequenced in a study of blood T cell repertoires in COVID-19. Sequencing used immunoSEQ multiplex PCR; TCRdb keeps in-frame clones, though not all of them. The sample has roughly 440,000 clones, roughly 88% seen once. The specimen was peripheral blood. The receptors here all came from a woman between 50 and 59 years old with COVID-19, enrolled during active disease. CDR3s include the opening cysteine and the closing phenylalanine or tryptophan. The D gene is left open where the match is weak. Where a row states a size, it is once, few, many or the class of an expanded clone; other rows omit it.

j_call,d_call,v_call,clone_size,cdr3_nt,cdr3_aa
TRBJ2-7,TRBD2,TRBV6-5,NA,TGTGCCAGCAGTTGGGGGAAGACTAGCGGGGCTTACGAGCAGTACTTC,CASSWGKTSGAYEQYF
TRBJ2-1,NA,TRBV27,NA,TGTGCCAGATCCGCCGGGGGCTCCTACAATGAGCAGTTCTTC,CARSAGGSYNEQFF
TRBJ2-1,NA,TRBV20-1,few,TGCAGTGCTCCCTACGACAATGAGCAGTTCTTC,CSAPYDNEQFF
TRBJ1-1,TRBD1,TRBV5-1,NA,TGCGCCAGCAGCTTGGCGACAGGGGGCTTCCGCACTGAAGCTTTCTTT,CASSLATGGFRTEAFF
TRBJ1-1,TRBD1,TRBV12-3/TRBV12-4,NA,TGTGCCAGCAGTGTGCAGGGGGCTGAAGCTTTCTTT,CASSVQGAEAFF
TRBJ1-2,NA,TRBV7-9,NA,TGTGCCAGCAGCAGAACAGGTCCCTATGGCTACACCTTC,CASSRTGPYGYTF
TRBJ1-2,NA,TRBV2,few,TGTGCCAGCAGTGAAAGTAGCTATGGCTACACCTTC,CASSESSYGYTF
TRBJ1-3,NA,TRBV7-2,NA,TGTGCCAGCAGCTTAGACAGCTCTTACTCTGGAAACACCATATATTTT,CASSLDSSYSGNTIYF
TRBJ1-6,NA,TRBV5-1,NA,TGCGCCAGCAGCTTGGTCGGGGGGGCCTACAATTCACCCCTCCACTTT,CASSLVGGAYNSPLHF
TRBJ1-1,NA,TRBV6-5,NA,TGTGCCAGCTTTAGACTTCAGAGGGGGACTGAAGCTTTCTTT,CASFRLQRGTEAFF
TRBJ2-2,NA,TRBV4-1,NA,TGCGCCAGCAGCCAATCCCGAGGCCACTTTACCGGGGAGCTGTTTTTT,CASSQSRGHFTGELFF
TRBJ1-3,NA,TRBV4-1,NA,TGCGCCAGCAGCCACAGGATATCGGGAAACACCATATATTTT,CASSHRISGNTIYF
TRBJ2-7,NA,TRBV13,NA,TGTGCCAGCAGCCGTGGACAGCTGTACGAGCAGTACTTC,CASSRGQLYEQYF
TRBJ2-3,TRBD2,TRBV7-9,NA,TGTGCCAGCAGCCGGAGGGGAGGGGATACGCAGTATTTT,CASSRRGGDTQYF
TRBJ1-2,NA,TRBV11-2,NA,TGTGCCAGCAGCTTATCGGCAGAGGATGGCTACACCTTC,CASSLSAEDGYTF
TRBJ2-7,TRBD1,TRBV27,NA,TGTGCCAGCAGTTTATTGGGACAGGGGGCCTACGAGCAGTACTTC,CASSLLGQGAYEQYF
TRBJ1-2,NA,TRBV9,NA,TGTGCCAGCAGCGTAGCTCAACAGGCTAACTATGGCTACACCTTC,CASSVAQQANYGYTF
TRBJ1-2,NA,TRBV6-5,NA,TGTGCCAGCAGTAAGCGGGGGGATGGCTACACCTTC,CASSKRGDGYTF